The clone carrying this T cell receptor beta chain was seen once. Its target is unknown. A junction end diverges from the germline sequence, so it may reflect a read error. The sample originates from a study of read filtering for tumor transcriptome and immune sequencing. Study outcomes and limitations: In IR-seq, single-read clonotypes were 70% to 85% of clonotypes but roughly 3.5% of reads.

Germline assignment: CDR1 MNHEY and CDR2 SMNVEV (reference sequence). The CDR3 totals 13 residues. Molecular barcoded adaptors covering alpha/delta and beta/gamma chains were used on about 390 ng RNA. TCRdb called the reads again in MiXCR, with one record for every CDR3 protein. The data contain about 46,000 distinct CDR3 sequences, 15% to 20% of them singletons. The sequencing input was a population of CD138-negative cells sorted from bone marrow. The TCR sequence derives from a donor aged 40 or older with multiple myeloma. The chain combines TRBV27 with TRBJ2-2; D gene ambiguous. The DNA for the CDR3 is TGTGGCAGCAGTTTATGGAGCACCGGGGAGCTGTTTTTT. Its protein is CGSSLWSTGELFF.